The present T cell receptor beta chain was sequenced within a study of blood T cell repertoires in COVID-19. Study-wide background: Samples representing acute and convalescent COVID-19 were sourced from the United States, Italy and Spain. T cells, B-cell-depleted T cells, or PBMCs provided the cDNA or gDNA that served as material.

Authors' analysis steps: Estimates of nucleated cell counts were drawn from the amplification of reference gene primers. Clones were read by immunoSEQ multiplex PCR, and TCRdb kept only the in-frame ones, dropping some. The V and J calls and clone size come from that table; D and trimming were worked out from the DNA. The sample holds about 110,000 clones, under 85% seen once. Germline assignment: CDR1 SGHVS and CDR2 FNYEAQ. The V end was cut by 2 bases, the J end by 6 bases, with 17 bases between. The CDR3 totals 16 residues. This chain links TRBV7-6 with TRBJ1-5; tentative D call: TRBD1 (5 bases). The specimen was peripheral blood. The receptor comes from a woman in her seventies with acute or convalescent COVID-19. The CDR3 region is CASSLRSGGESQPQHF. As DNA, the CDR3 is TGTGCCAGCAGCTTAAGAAGCGGAGGGGAATCTCAGCCCCAGCATTTT.